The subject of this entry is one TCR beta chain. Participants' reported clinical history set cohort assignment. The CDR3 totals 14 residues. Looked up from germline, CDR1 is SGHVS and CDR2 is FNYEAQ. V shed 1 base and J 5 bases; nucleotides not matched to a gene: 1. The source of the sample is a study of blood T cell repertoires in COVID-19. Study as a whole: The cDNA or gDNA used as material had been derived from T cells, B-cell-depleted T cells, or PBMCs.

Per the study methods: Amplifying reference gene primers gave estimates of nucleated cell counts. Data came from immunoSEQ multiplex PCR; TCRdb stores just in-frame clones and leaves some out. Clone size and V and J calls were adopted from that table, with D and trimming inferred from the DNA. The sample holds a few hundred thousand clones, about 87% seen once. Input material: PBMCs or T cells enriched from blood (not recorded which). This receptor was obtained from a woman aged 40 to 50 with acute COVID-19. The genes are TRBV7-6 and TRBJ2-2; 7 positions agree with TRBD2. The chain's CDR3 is CASSLGLATGELFF. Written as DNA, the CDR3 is TGTGCCAGCAGCTTAGGACTAGCAACCGGGGAGCTGTTTTTT.